Shown below are 2 T cell receptor beta chains from a single sample sequenced in a study of shared clonotypes between healthy human individuals. Sequenced by immunoSEQ multiplex PCR; TCRdb stores in-frame clones only, minus some. The sample has around 1,000,000 clones, 77% seen once. The sample taken for sequencing was memory CD4+ T cells from PBMCs. Subset specified: CD45RA-negative fraction. These receptors were taken from a man younger than 30 in good health. Some clones in this sample may be carry-over from other donors' samples.

Concerning this clone: This sequence may be a read error, since a much larger clone differs from it by one base. The chain combines TRBV5-1 with TRBJ2-7; D may be TRBD1 or TRBD2 (5 bases each). The CDR3 totals 14 residues. Looked up from germline, CDR1 is SGHRS and CDR2 is YFSETQ. Trimming took off 2 bases at V and 2 bases at J, with 11 bases between the two ends. CDR3 nucleotide sequence: TGCGCCAGCAGCTTCCGGGACGGAACCTACGAGCAGTACTTC. The encoded protein is CASSFRDGTYEQYF.

This clone was seen just once. The chain joins TRBV5-6 to TRBJ2-7, with unresolved D. The length of the CDR3 is 14 residues. V lost 2 bases and J lost 1, with 10 bases in between. The germline V gene has CDR1 SGHDT and CDR2 YYEEEE. Here the CDR3 reads CASSFNSFSYEQYF. The CDR3, as DNA: TGTGCCAGCAGCTTCAACAGTTTTTCCTACGAGCAGTACTTC.